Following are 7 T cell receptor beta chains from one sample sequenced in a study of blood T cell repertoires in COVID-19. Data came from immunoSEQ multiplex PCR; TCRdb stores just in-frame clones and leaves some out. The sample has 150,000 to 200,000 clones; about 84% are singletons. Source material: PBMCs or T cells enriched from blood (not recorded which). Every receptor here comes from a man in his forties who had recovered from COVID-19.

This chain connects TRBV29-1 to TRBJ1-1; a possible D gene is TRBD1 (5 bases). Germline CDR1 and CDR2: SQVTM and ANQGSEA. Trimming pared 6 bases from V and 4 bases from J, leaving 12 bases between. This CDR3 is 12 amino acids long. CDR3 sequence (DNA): TGCAGCGTCCAGATTCAGGGCACTGAAGCTTTCTTT. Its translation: CSVQIQGTEAFF.

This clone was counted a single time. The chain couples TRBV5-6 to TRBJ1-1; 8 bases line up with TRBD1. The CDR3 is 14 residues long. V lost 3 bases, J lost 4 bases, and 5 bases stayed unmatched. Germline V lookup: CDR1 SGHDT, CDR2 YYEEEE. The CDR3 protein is CASSSGGLGTEAFF. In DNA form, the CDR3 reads TGTGCCAGCAGCTCAGGGGGCTTAGGCACTGAAGCTTTCTTT.

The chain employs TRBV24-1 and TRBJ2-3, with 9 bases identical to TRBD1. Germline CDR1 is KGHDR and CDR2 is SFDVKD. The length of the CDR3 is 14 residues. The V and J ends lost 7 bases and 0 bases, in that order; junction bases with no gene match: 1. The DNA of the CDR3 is TGTGCCACCAGGGGACAGGGTAGCACAGATACGCAGTATTTT. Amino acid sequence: CATRGQGSTDTQYF.

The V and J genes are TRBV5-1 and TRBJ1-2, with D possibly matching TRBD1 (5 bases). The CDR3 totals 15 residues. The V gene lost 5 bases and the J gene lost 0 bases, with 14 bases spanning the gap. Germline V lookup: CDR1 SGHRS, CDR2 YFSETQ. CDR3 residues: CASSSARGANYGYTF. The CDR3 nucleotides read TGCGCCAGCAGTTCGGCCCGGGGGGCTAACTATGGCTACACCTTC.

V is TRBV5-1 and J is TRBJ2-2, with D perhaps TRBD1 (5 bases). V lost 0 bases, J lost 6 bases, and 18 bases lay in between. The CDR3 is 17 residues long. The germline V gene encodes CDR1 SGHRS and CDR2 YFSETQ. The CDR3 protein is CASSLAVGSVQAGELFF. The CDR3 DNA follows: TGCGCCAGCAGCTTGGCAGTTGGTTCCGTACAGGCCGGGGAGCTGTTTTTT.

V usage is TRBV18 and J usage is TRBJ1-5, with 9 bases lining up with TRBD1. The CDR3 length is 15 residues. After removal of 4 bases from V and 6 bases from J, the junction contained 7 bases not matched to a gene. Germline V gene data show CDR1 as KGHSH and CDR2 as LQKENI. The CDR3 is CASSRRTGEGQPQHF. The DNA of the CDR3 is TGTGCCAGCTCACGACGGACAGGGGAGGGTCAGCCCCAGCATTTT.

The CDR3 here is CASSFGGSRREQYF. In DNA, the CDR3 is TGTGCCAGCAGCTTTGGGGGGTCGAGGCGAGAGCAGTACTTC. The chain employs TRBV7-2 and TRBJ2-7, with a weak D call TRBD2 (6 bases). V lost 3 bases and J 7 bases, leaving 16 bases between the germline ends. Germline V gene sequence: CDR1 SGHTA, CDR2 FQGNSA. The CDR3 has 14 amino acids.